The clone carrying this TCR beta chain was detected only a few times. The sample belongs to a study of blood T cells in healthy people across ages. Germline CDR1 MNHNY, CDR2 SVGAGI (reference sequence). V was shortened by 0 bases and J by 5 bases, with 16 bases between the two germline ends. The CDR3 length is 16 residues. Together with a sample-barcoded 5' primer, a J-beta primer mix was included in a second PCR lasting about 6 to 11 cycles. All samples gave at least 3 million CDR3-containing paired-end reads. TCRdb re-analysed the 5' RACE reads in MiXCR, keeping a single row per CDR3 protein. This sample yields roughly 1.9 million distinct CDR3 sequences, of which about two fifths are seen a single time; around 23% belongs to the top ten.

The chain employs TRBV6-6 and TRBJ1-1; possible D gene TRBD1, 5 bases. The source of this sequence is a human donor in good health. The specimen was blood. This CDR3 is CASSYSIRDPRTEAFF. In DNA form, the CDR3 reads TGTGCCAGCAGTTACTCGATTAGGGACCCTAGGACTGAAGCTTTCTTT.